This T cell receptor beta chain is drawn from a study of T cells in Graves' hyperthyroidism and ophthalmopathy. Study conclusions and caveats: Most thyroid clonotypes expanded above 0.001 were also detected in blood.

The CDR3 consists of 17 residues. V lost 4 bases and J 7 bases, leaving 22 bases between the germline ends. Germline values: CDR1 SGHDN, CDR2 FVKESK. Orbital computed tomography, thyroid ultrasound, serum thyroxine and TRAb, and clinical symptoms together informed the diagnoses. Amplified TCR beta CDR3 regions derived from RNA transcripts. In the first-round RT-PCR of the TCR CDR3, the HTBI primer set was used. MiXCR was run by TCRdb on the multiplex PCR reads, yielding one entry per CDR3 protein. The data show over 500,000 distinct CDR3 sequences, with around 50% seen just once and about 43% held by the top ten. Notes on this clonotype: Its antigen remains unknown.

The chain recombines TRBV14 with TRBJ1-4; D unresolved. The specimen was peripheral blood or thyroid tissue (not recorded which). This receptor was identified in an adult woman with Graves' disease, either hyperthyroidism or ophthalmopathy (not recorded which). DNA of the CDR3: TGTGCCAGCAGCCCAGCCGGTTGGAGTTACCGGGGTGAAAAACTGTTTTTT. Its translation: CASSPAGWSYRGEKLFF.